This TCR beta chain came from a study of shared clonotypes between healthy human individuals. Study context: Used for every donor were three CD4 naive, three CD4 memory, two CD8 naive and one CD8 memory plate.

Researchers ran the assay at a deep level. Each replicate PCR on the sorted subsets used about 0.2 ug DNA (around 30,000 T cell genomes). Only in-frame clones appear in the TCRdb table, and some are missing; sequencing was by immunoSEQ multiplex PCR. The sample records roughly 410,000 clones, 90% to 98% being singletons. Points on this clone: Its antigen is as yet unknown.

The trim removed 6 bases at V and 3 bases at J, leaving 5 bases unmatched. The CDR3 contains 15 residues. CDR1 and CDR2 from the germline V gene are MNHNS and SASEGT. Regarding the study as a whole: Against clonotypes common to all four donors, non-shared ones had lower generation probabilities.

The J gene is TRBJ2-2, the V gene TRBV6-1, with TRBD2 matching over 9 bases. Sequenced: memory CD8+ T cells sorted from blood. Described subset: CD45RO+ cells pooled with CCR7-negative TemRA cells. The receptor was derived from a man aged 30-40 years in good health. As DNA, the CDR3 is TGTGCCAGCAGATTAATAGCGGGAGACACCGGGGAGCTGTTTTTT. Its protein is CASRLIAGDTGELFF.